Shown below are 15 T cell receptor beta chains from a single sample sequenced in a study of T cell repertoires in cytomegalovirus infection. Each CDR3 protein gets one entry after TCRdb re-called the reads with MiXCR. This table holds roughly 200,000 distinct CDR3 sequences, 17% found once. Sample: CD8+ T cells from PBMCs. The receptors originated from a human donor in good health (CMV status not recorded). Some clones in this sample may be carry-over from other donors' samples.

This clonotype was detected a few times. J is TRBJ1-6 and V is TRBV7-8; D remains unclear. Germline lookup yields CDR1 SGHVS and CDR2 FQNEAQ. V was pared by 2 bases and J by 10 bases, with 12 bases between. The CDR3 sequence is 14 residues long. The CDR3 nucleotides read TGTGCCAGCAGCTTAACTGGGTTCGGATCACCCCTCCACTTT. The encoded protein is CASSLTGFGSPLHF.

The rearrangement joins TRBV6-1 to TRBJ2-1, with 7 bases identical to TRBD1. With V trimmed by 5 bases and J by 6 bases, 13 bases remained unmatched. Per the germline V gene, CDR1 is MNHNS and CDR2 is SASEGT. CDR3 length: 16 residues. The CDR3 nucleotides are TGTGCCAGCAGTCCCGTACAGGGGTCGATACTCAATGAGCAGTTCTTC. It translates to CASSPVQGSILNEQFF.

The genes are TRBV6-2 or TRBV6-3 and TRBJ2-1; 10 bases are a match to TRBD2. J gave up 3 bases and V 8 bases, and 4 bases lay outside the gene matches. This CDR3 comprises 14 residues. CDR1 and CDR2 from the germline V gene are MNHEY and SVGEGT. The CDR3 protein is CASRAGGIYNEQFF. The CDR3 nucleotides read TGTGCCAGCCGAGCGGGGGGGATCTACAATGAGCAGTTCTTC.

This clonotype was detected only a few times. The rearrangement uses TRBV12-3 or TRBV12-4 and TRBJ2-1, with TRBD2 as a possible D gene (6 bases). V was pared by 7 bases and J by 0 bases, with 13 bases between. The CDR3 contains 15 residues. In nucleotides, the CDR3 is TGTGCCAGCATCCTAGGCGGGACCTCCTACAATGAGCAGTTCTTC. Protein: CASILGGTSYNEQFF.

The V call is TRBV7-8, the J call TRBJ2-3, with 11 bases fitting TRBD2. The CDR3 consists of 19 residues. The V gene end was trimmed by 1 base and the J gene end by 4 bases; junction bases not matched to a gene: 13. The germline CDR1 and CDR2 sequences are SGHVS and FQNEAQ. The DNA for the CDR3 is TGTGCCAGCAGCTTAGATGTCGTAGCTAGCGGGGGGTGGGCAGATACGCAGTATTTT. This codes for CASSLDVVASGGWADTQYF.

This clonotype was counted only a few times. This sequence joins TRBV7-2 and TRBJ2-7, with D maybe TRBD2 (5 bases). V dropped 4 bases and J dropped 0 bases, with 7 bases sitting between them. Germline values: CDR1 SGHTA, CDR2 FQGNSA. There are 13 residues in the CDR3. CDR3 residues: CASSYGDSYEQYF. In nucleotides, the CDR3 is TGTGCCAGCAGCTACGGGGACTCCTACGAGCAGTACTTC.

Only a few counts were recorded for this clonotype. V and J are TRBV12-3 or TRBV12-4 and TRBJ2-3; no clear D. V gave up 4 bases and J gave up 1 base, with 6 bases separating them. The CDR3 has 13 amino acids. The CDR3 spells CASSWGRTDTQYF. CDR3 DNA sequence: TGTGCCAGCAGTTGGGGTCGCACAGATACGCAGTATTTT.

This clonotype has just a few counts. V and J are TRBV7-8 and TRBJ2-2; TRBD1 agrees at 7 bases. Unmatched junction bases numbered 4, after V lost 5 bases and J lost 4 bases. This CDR3 is built from 14 residues. Germline CDR1 SGHVS, CDR2 FQNEAQ. For the CDR3, the DNA is TGTGCCAGCAGCGACAGGGAAGGCACCGGGGAGCTGTTTTTT. Translated: CASSDREGTGELFF.

The CDR3 loop is CASSYSRDRGYNEQFF. CDR3 nucleotide sequence: TGTGCCAGCAGTTACTCCCGGGACAGGGGATACAATGAGCAGTTCTTC. V is TRBV6-2 or TRBV6-3 and J is TRBJ2-1, with 10 bases matching TRBD1. The CDR3 spans 16 residues. The germline CDR1 and CDR2 sequences are MNHEY and SVGEGT. V was clipped by 0 bases and J by 4 bases; unmatched bases: 3.

This clonotype was observed a few times. This sequence joins TRBV7-9 and TRBJ1-1; D not resolved. The V end lost 2 bases, the J end lost 0 bases, and 7 bases lay between the germline ends. The CDR3 sequence is 14 residues long. The V gene's germline CDR1 is SEHNR and CDR2 FQNEAQ (reference sequence). The CDR3 sequence: CASSLLKVNTEAFF. The CDR3, as DNA: TGTGCCAGCAGCTTACTGAAAGTGAACACTGAAGCTTTCTTT.

This clonotype appeared a few times. The chain carries TRBV10-3 and TRBJ1-6, with a tentative D call TRBD1 (5 bases). The CDR3 is made up of 17 amino acids. The V gene's germline CDR1 is ENHRY and CDR2 SYGVKD. V was cut by 0 bases and J by 5 bases, with 14 bases left in between. CDR3 nucleotide sequence: TGTGCCATCAGTGAGTCGCCGGGGGGTGGGAATAATTCACCCCTCCACTTT. Its protein is CAISESPGGGNNSPLHF.

A few counts support this clonotype. The chain has TRBV28 and TRBJ2-1, with TRBD1 matching over 7 bases. V shed 2 bases and J 5 bases; nucleotides not matched to a gene: 3. CDR3 length: 14 residues. Germline V lookup: CDR1 MDHEN, CDR2 SYDVKM. In DNA form, the CDR3 reads TGTGCCAGCAGTTTAAGGGGACAGCACAATGAGCAGTTCTTC. It encodes CASSLRGQHNEQFF.

This clonotype was counted a few times. This chain links TRBV7-9 with TRBJ2-1; D call uncertain. The CDR3 is 14 residues long. CDR1 and CDR2 from the germline V gene are SEHNR and FQNEAQ (reference sequence). The V end was cut by 2 bases, the J end by 4 bases, with 9 bases between. The CDR3 here is CASSLSQTYNEQFF. Written as DNA, the CDR3 is TGTGCCAGCAGCTTATCCCAGACTTACAATGAGCAGTTCTTC.

The rearrangement joins TRBV20-1 to TRBJ2-3; D not certain. V lost 2 bases to trimming and J lost 4 bases, with 22 bases between them. The CDR3 has 17 residues. Per germline, CDR1 DFQATT and CDR2 SNEGSKA (reference sequence). The CDR3 sequence: CSARRPLRAVEPDTQYF. The CDR3 DNA sequence: TGCAGTGCTAGAAGGCCGCTTCGGGCAGTAGAGCCAGATACGCAGTATTTT.

The chain uses TRBV14 and TRBJ2-2; 11 positions match TRBD1. The CDR3 has 19 amino acids. The V gene end was trimmed by 3 bases and the J gene end by 2 bases; junction bases not matched to a gene: 11. The germline V gene has CDR1 SGHDN and CDR2 FVKESK. CDR3 DNA: TGTGCCAGCAGCCACTTCGGACAGGGGGCCGAGACAAACACCGGGGAGCTGTTTTTT. This translates into CASSHFGQGAETNTGELFF.